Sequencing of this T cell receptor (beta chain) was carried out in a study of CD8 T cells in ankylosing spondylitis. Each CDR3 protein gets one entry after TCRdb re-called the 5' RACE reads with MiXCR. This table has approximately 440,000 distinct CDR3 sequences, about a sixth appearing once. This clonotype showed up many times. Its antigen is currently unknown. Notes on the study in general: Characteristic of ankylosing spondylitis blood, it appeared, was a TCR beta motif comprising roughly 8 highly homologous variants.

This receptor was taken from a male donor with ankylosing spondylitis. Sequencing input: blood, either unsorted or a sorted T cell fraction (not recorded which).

CDR3 sequence reads: CASSPGSRSPLHF. The CDR3 nucleotides read TGTGCCAGCAGCCCAGGGTCACGGTCACCCCTCCACTTT. The chain employs TRBV12-3 or TRBV12-4 and TRBJ1-6; tentative D call: TRBD1 (5 bases). This CDR3 spans 13 amino acids. The V end lost 6 bases, the J end lost 10 bases, and 13 bases lay between the germline ends.